This record covers a single TCR beta chain. This entry is derived from a study of blood T cell repertoires in COVID-19. Study at large: COVID-19 samples from acute and convalescent phases originated in the United States, Italy and Spain.

Libraries were prepared by immunoSEQ multiplex PCR; TCRdb keeps only in-frame clonotypes and omits some of them. The data hold 490,000 or so clones, with about 85% observed a single time. Per the germline V gene, CDR1 is MNHNY and CDR2 is SVGAGI (reference sequence). V shed 0 bases, J shed 0 bases, and the junction held 2 bases outside the gene matches. The CDR3 runs to 16 residues. Individuals drawn from 24 US areas were about 18 to 95 years old. Which cohort a participant joined came from the clinical history participants gave. In Cohort 3, a recovered donor had either two negative PCRs, clearance, or symptom resolution.

The sequence was obtained from a woman aged 60-75 years who had recovered from COVID-19. The source material was PBMCs or T cells enriched from blood (not recorded which). The rearrangement joins TRBV6-6 to TRBJ2-1, with 7 positions matching TRBD1. The DNA for the CDR3 is TGTGCCAGCAGTTACTCGGACAGGAGCTCCTACAATGAGCAGTTCTTC. Protein product: CASSYSDRSSYNEQFF.